This T cell receptor (beta chain) was documented in a study of high-grade serous ovarian cancer treatment subgroups. Whole-study context: Mean per sample: about 14,000 reads, some 7,300 unique TCR beta rearrangements. Findings and caveats of the study: CDR1 and CDR2 were left unanalyzed; analyses focused on CDR3. Without spatial data, bulk sequencing limits insight into HGSC tumor diversity. Repertoire similarity ranged 0.11 to 0.79 between tumors of one patient.

Notes on this clone: Its target is unknown.

Tumor tissue was taken before any definitive surgery or chemotherapy was given. The table came from immunoSEQ multiplex PCR; TCRdb's copy has only in-frame clones and leaves some out. The sample shows some 1,900 clones, approximately 78% of them seen only once. The source of this sequence is a human donor with high-grade serous ovarian cancer. Sequenced: tumor tissue.

In DNA form, the CDR3 reads TGTGCCAGCAGGGGGGGTCAAGACGGGTCCTATGGCTACACCTTC. Amino acid sequence: CASRGGQDGSYGYTF. J is TRBJ1-2 and V is TRBV6-1; D possibly corresponds to TRBD1 (5 bases). There are 15 residues in the CDR3. Between the trimmed V and J ends, which lost 6 bases and 4 bases, there was a span of 18 bases. CDR1 is MNHNS and CDR2 is SASEGT in the germline V gene.